This T cell receptor (beta chain) was captured by sequencing in a study of OX40 agonist ivuxolimab in advanced cancers. Study context: A history of anti-PD-1, anti-PD-L1 or anti-CTLA-4 therapy was acceptable, and about 40% had some.

This CDR3 is 13 amino acids long. V was pared by 3 bases and J by 6 bases, with 9 bases between. Germline V CDR1 and CDR2: SGHTA, FQGTGA. Some clones are missing from TCRdb's copy, which holds only in-frame ones; the method was immunoSEQ multiplex PCR. Among tens of thousands of clones listed, about nine tenths were seen once. The sequencing used CD4+ or CD8+ T cells sorted from blood, collected in a trial of the OX40 agonist ivuxolimab. The origin of this receptor is an adult with an advanced solid tumor such as melanoma, head and neck, liver or kidney cancer. This chain joins TRBV7-3 and TRBJ1-5, with D uncertain. CDR3 DNA sequence: TGTGCCAGCAGCTTGATTGATACTCAGCCCCAGCATTTT. Amino acids: CASSLIDTQPQHF.